Shown below are 2 T cell receptor beta chains from a single sample sequenced in a study of blood T cell repertoires in COVID-19. Profiled with immunoSEQ multiplex PCR; TCRdb holds only in-frame clones, not every one. The data hold fewer than 250,000 clones, with 85% to 95% observed a single time. Sequenced input: peripheral blood. All receptors derive from a man between 25 and 39 years old with COVID-19, enrolled during active disease.

The V call is TRBV6-1, the J call TRBJ2-7, with TRBD1 matching over 9 bases. The V segment lost 3 bases and the J segment 0 bases; nucleotides outside the gene matches: 3. This CDR3 has 15 residues. Germline V gene lookup returns CDR1 MNHNS and CDR2 SASEGT. CDR3 loop: CASSDRDRASYEQYF. In DNA, the CDR3 is TGTGCCAGCAGTGACCGGGACAGGGCCTCCTACGAGCAGTACTTC.

This chain joins TRBV3-1 (or the pseudogene TRBV3-2) and TRBJ1-2; unclear D gene. V was trimmed by 0 bases and J by 9 bases, leaving 11 bases between them. The CDR3 consists of 13 residues. Germline-derived CDR1 and CDR2 are LGHDT and YNNKEL (reference sequence). The CDR3 here is CASSQDRRESYTF. CDR3 coding DNA: TGTGCCAGCAGCCAAGATCGTCGGGAAAGCTACACCTTC.